This T cell receptor (beta chain) is drawn from a study of regulatory T cells in long-lasting Graves disease. Study observations and caveats: Lower TCR diversity was seen in persistent Graves' patients than in newly diagnosed ones.

This clonotype was picked up many times. The antigen is undetermined. Sample time point: persistent/refractory GD, antithyroid drugs over 5 years with positive TRAb. Researchers made the TCR library from RNA that was extracted from PBMCs. The EDTA tubes were filled with roughly 10 milliliters of drawn peripheral blood. CDR3-region Arm-PCR and iRepertoire HTBI primers produced the TCR beta libraries. TCRdb re-called the multiplex PCR reads with MiXCR, one entry per CDR3 protein. This table holds some 420,000 distinct CDR3 sequences, about 20% found once. The CDR3 consists of 15 residues. The V end was cut by 7 bases, the J end by 0 bases, with 15 bases between. Germline CDR1 LNHDA, CDR2 SQIVND (reference sequence).

The rearrangement links TRBV19 to TRBJ1-1; no clear D. Sequences were derived from peripheral blood mononuclear cells (PBMCs), sampled when the disease was refractory, from a patient treated with antithyroid drugs. The receptor comes from a female donor with Graves disease. The CDR3 sequence is CASNELDRMNTEAFF. CDR3 in DNA: TGTGCCAGTAATGAGTTGGACCGAATGAACACTGAAGCTTTCTTT.